This TCR beta chain emerged from a study of blood T cells in healthy people across ages. On the study more broadly: About one barcoded TCR beta cDNA was captured per two T cells. Whole-study results and caveats: Unsorted PBMC material precluded a definitive naive versus antigen-experienced comparison.

With 1 base clipped from V and 4 bases from J, the junction kept 6 bases outside the gene matches. Germline V gene data show CDR1 as LNHNV and CDR2 as YYDKDF (reference sequence). This CDR3 is 15 amino acids long. Concerning this clonotype: Its antigen is not known.

Donors ranged from about 6 to 95 years old and were healthy Caucasians in Russia. Together with a sample-barcoded 5' primer, a J-beta primer mix was included in a second PCR lasting about 7 to 11 cycles. One entry per CDR3 protein, called by TCRdb with MiXCR from the 5' RACE reads. The sample has around 940,000 distinct CDR3 sequences, just over 50% seen once. The chain combines TRBV15 with TRBJ2-7; 8 positions agree with TRBD2. This receptor was obtained from a woman aged 55-70 years in good health. Sequenced sample: blood. CDR3 sequence (DNA): TGTGCCACCAGCAGAGCGGCGACTAGCGAGTACGAGCAGTACTTC. Residues: CATSRAATSEYEQYF.